This entry is about one TCR beta chain. Its antigen is currently unknown. Produced via immunoSEQ multiplex PCR; TCRdb's table is partial and in-frame only. The repertoire holds roughly 90,000 clones, with 80% to 90% as singletons. This entry is derived from a study of OX40 agonist ivuxolimab in advanced cancers. Study in general: The dose-escalation cohort had hepatocellular carcinoma, melanoma, renal cell or head and neck cancer. Partial response was recorded in three patients: one hepatocellular carcinoma and two cutaneous melanoma cases. Study-wide findings and caveats: Expanded clones belonging to CD8+ T cells outnumbered, on average, those of CD4+.

Germline V gene lookup returns CDR1 GTSNPN and CDR2 SVGIG (reference sequence). This CDR3 has 14 residues. The V gene lost 2 bases and the J gene lost 4 bases, with 11 bases spanning the gap. Sequencing used CD4+ or CD8+ T cells sorted from blood, obtained in a trial of the OX40 agonist ivuxolimab. V is TRBV30 and J is TRBJ2-2; D is ambiguous. This clonotype was sampled from an adult with an advanced solid tumor such as melanoma, head and neck, liver or kidney cancer. CDR3 in DNA: TGTGCCTGGAGTTCCCCCGATGGCACCGGGGAGCTGTTTTTT. Protein: CAWSSPDGTGELFF.